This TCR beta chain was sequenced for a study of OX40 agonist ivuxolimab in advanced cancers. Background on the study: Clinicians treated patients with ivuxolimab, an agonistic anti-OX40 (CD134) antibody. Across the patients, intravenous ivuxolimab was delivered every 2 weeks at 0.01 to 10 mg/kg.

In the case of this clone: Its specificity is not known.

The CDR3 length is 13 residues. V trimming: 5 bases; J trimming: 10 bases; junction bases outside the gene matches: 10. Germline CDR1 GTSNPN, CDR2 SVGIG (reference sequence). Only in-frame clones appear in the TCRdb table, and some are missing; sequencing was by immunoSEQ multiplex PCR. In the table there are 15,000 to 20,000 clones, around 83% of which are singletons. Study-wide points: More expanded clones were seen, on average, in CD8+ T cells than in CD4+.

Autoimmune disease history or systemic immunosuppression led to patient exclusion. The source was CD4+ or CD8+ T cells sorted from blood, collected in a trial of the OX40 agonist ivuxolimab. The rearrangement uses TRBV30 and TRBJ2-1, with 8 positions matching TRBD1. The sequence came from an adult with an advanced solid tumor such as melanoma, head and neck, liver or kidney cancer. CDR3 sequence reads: CAWGTGTLGEQFF. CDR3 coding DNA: TGTGCCTGGGGGACAGGAACCCTAGGCGAGCAGTTCTTC.